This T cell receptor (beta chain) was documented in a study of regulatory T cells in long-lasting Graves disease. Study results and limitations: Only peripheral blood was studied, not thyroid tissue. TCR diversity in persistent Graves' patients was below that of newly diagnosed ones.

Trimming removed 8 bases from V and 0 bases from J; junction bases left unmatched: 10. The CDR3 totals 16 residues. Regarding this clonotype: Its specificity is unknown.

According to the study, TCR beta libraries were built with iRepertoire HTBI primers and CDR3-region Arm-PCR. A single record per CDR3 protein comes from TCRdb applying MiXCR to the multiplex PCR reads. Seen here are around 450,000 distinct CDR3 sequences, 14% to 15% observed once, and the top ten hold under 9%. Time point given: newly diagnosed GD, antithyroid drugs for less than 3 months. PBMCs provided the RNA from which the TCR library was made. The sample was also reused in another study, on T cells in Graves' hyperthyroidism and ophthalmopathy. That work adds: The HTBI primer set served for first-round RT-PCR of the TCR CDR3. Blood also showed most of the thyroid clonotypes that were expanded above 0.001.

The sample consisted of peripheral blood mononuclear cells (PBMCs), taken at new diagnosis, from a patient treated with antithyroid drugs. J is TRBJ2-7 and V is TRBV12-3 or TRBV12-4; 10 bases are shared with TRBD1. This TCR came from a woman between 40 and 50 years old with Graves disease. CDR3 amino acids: CASLGPGTGDSYEQYF. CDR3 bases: TGTGCCAGCCTAGGGCCCGGGACAGGGGACTCCTACGAGCAGTACTTC.